Sequencing of this TCR beta chain was carried out in a study of cytomegalovirus exposure and HLA in healthy donors. The length of the CDR3 is 15 residues. Germline values: CDR1 SQVTM, CDR2 ANQGSEA. The V and J ends lost 6 bases and 3 bases respectively, with 19 bases between them. Use of 60 Vbeta and 13 Jbeta primers characterized the PCR. The table came from immunoSEQ multiplex PCR; TCRdb's copy has only in-frame clones and leaves some out. This sample has approximately 200,000 clones, with roughly 85% found just once. Sequencing input: PBMCs. The chain joins TRBV29-1 to TRBJ2-3; D gene unclear. The TCR originated in a woman aged 25-40 years in good health and CMV-seropositive. CDR3 sequence: CSVLLANDFTDTQYF. Written as DNA, the CDR3 is TGCAGCGTACTGTTAGCCAACGATTTTACAGATACGCAGTATTTT.